The T cell receptor beta chain described here comes from a study of blood T cell repertoires in COVID-19. Study information: Acute and convalescent COVID-19 samples came from the United States, Italy and Spain. T cells, B-cell-depleted T cells, or PBMCs provided the cDNA or gDNA that served as material.

Germline CDR1 reads GTSNPN; CDR2 reads SVGIG (reference sequence). Trimming took 1 base from V and 6 from J, leaving 16 bases between them. The CDR3 totals 15 residues. Authors' data handling: The assay estimated nucleated cells by amplifying reference gene primers. Repertoires were generated with immunoSEQ multiplex PCR, while TCRdb's copy carries only in-frame clones and drops some. V, J and clone size were drawn from that table, and D and trimming were deduced from the DNA. The repertoire includes a few hundred thousand clones, roughly 84% of them detected once, and around 0.89% sits in the top ten.

This chain joins TRBV30 and TRBJ1-5; no clear D gene. This TCR was recovered from a middle-aged man with acute or convalescent COVID-19. Sequencing was done on a sample of peripheral blood. This CDR3 reads CAWSGASSGSQPQHF. The CDR3 bases are TGTGCCTGGAGTGGTGCCAGTTCGGGAAGTCAGCCCCAGCATTTT.